This T cell receptor beta chain was sequenced during a study of shared clonotypes between healthy human individuals. The CDR3 extends over 14 amino acids. The V gene lost 0 bases and the J gene lost 10 bases, with 14 bases spanning the gap. Germline-derived CDR1 and CDR2 are LGHNA and YSLEER. Study-wide findings and caveats: The four-donor shared clonotypes exceeded non-shared clonotypes in generation probability, with non-shared ones scoring lower.

Here immunoSEQ multiplex PCR was the method, and the copy in TCRdb shows in-frame clones only, minus some. Found here are about 2.3 million clones, 80% to 95% of them singletons; the top ten hold roughly 0.34%. With regard to this clone: Its specificity is not known.

The source material was naive CD4+ T cells from PBMCs. Subset given: CD45RA+ positively selected. This clonotype originated in a man aged 18 to 29 in good health. Some clones in this sample may be carry-over from other donors' samples. The chain combines TRBV4-3 with TRBJ2-3, with no clear D. As DNA, the CDR3 is TGCGCCAGCAGCCAAGAGATAAGTCCCCTGTCGCAGTATTTT. It is translated as CASSQEISPLSQYF.